The 27 T cell receptor beta chains below come from one sample, sequenced in a study of T-cell memory formation after mild COVID-19. Using its own MiXCR run on the 5' RACE reads, TCRdb lists one record per CDR3 protein. The sample records about 360,000 distinct CDR3 sequences, around 13% being singletons. The specimen was PBMCs or a T cell subset sorted from them (not recorded which). The receptor set was obtained from a man aged 18 to 30 who had mild COVID-19 (a few samples of this study predate the infection). Cell type and time point are not known.

This clonotype was detected many times. The gene calls are TRBV6-2 or TRBV6-3 and TRBJ2-2; D remains unclear. V lost 6 bases to trimming and J lost 8 bases, with 16 bases between them. The CDR3 is made up of 14 amino acids. Germline values: CDR1 MNHEY, CDR2 SVGEGT. The CDR3 region has the DNA TGTGCCAGCAGCCGAAGTTTTGGGTCAGGGGAGCTGTTTTTT. Its protein is CASSRSFGSGELFF.

This clonotype was counted between two and nine times. The genes are TRBV7-2 and TRBJ2-3; 12 bases agree with TRBD1. Germline CDR1 is SGHTA and CDR2 is FQGNSA. The CDR3 consists of 16 residues. J lost 5 bases, V lost 3 bases, and 6 bases had no gene match. In nucleotides, the CDR3 is TGTGCCAGCAGCTTCGGGGACAGGGGGCAAGGAGATACGCAGTATTTT. It codes for CASSFGDRGQGDTQYF.

The chain is built from TRBV2 and TRBJ1-5, with D uncertain. Deletions cut 6 bases from V and 9 bases from J, with 12 bases between. This CDR3 has 12 amino acids. Germline V gives CDR1 SNHLY, CDR2 FYNNEI. Written as DNA, the CDR3 is TGTGCCAGCAGAGGAACTCCCGGGCCCCAGCATTTT. Its protein product is CASRGTPGPQHF.

The chain couples TRBV20-1 to TRBJ2-3; 9 bases agree with TRBD2. CDR3 length equals 16 residues. Unmatched junction bases numbered 10, after V lost 5 bases and J lost 1 base. Germline assignment: CDR1 DFQATT and CDR2 SNEGSKA (reference sequence). In nucleotides, the CDR3 is TGCAGTGCTGGGGCCTTTTGGACTAGCGGCACAGATACGCAGTATTTT. Protein sequence: CSAGAFWTSGTDTQYF.

This clonotype came up a few times. This CDR3 is CASSVGGTGNEKLFF. Here the CDR3 DNA reads TGTGCCAGCAGCGTAGGTGGGACAGGGAATGAAAAACTGTTTTTT. V gene TRBV9 combines with J gene TRBJ1-4; TRBD1 matches 9 bases. Per the germline V gene, CDR1 is SGDLS and CDR2 is YYNGEE. The CDR3 extends over 15 amino acids. V dropped 0 bases and J dropped 5; count of bases not matched to a gene: 2. Complete variable domain (other parts from reference TRBV9 and TRBJ1-4): DSGVTQTPKHLITATGQRVTLRCSPRSGDLSVYWYQQSLDQGLQFLIQYYNGEERAKGNILERFSAQQFPDLHSELNLSSLELGDSALYFCASSVGGTGNEKLFFGSGTQLSVL.

The genes are TRBV20-1 and TRBJ2-1; D is unclear. This CDR3 contains 8 residues. CDR1 DFQATT and CDR2 SNEGSKA come from the germline V gene (reference sequence). The V gene lost 0 bases and the J gene lost 16 bases, with 4 bases spanning the gap. Here the CDR3 DNA reads TGCAGTGCTAGAGATCTCTTCTTC. Translation gives CSARDLFF.

This sequence joins TRBV20-1 and TRBJ2-3; D may be TRBD1 or TRBD2 (6 bases each). This CDR3 has 17 residues. Germline assignment: CDR1 DFQATT and CDR2 SNEGSKA (reference sequence). Trimming stripped 0 bases from V and 4 bases from J, with 20 bases between. The CDR3 DNA sequence: TGCAGTGCTAGAGATTGGGGTGTCCGGGGGCCCTCAGATACGCAGTATTTT. Protein product: CSARDWGVRGPSDTQYF.

This clonotype has a handful of counts. The J gene is TRBJ2-1, the V gene TRBV11-2, with D maybe TRBD2 (5 bases). Per germline, CDR1 SGHAT and CDR2 FQNNGV. Trimming removed 5 bases at V and 7 bases at J, with 15 bases between. The CDR3 totals 14 residues. In DNA, the CDR3 is TGTGCCAGCAGCCCACAAACCCCGGGGAATGAGCAGTTCTTC. It encodes CASSPQTPGNEQFF.

This clonotype was seen a few times. The J gene is TRBJ1-1, the V gene TRBV6-5, with D possibly matching TRBD1 (5 bases). Per germline, CDR1 MNHEY and CDR2 SVGAGI. Trimming removed 2 bases at V and 0 bases at J, with 16 bases between. The CDR3 covers 17 residues. CDR3 sequence: CASSYAGRDGMNTEAFF. The CDR3, as DNA: TGTGCCAGCAGTTACGCTGGACGGGACGGGATGAACACTGAAGCTTTCTTT.

Only a few counts were recorded for this clonotype. The V gene is TRBV5-1, the J gene TRBJ1-4, with no clear D. Trimming took off 4 bases at V and 4 bases at J, with 11 bases between the two ends. CDR3 length equals 14 residues. CDR1 is SGHRS and CDR2 is YFSETQ in the germline V gene. The CDR3 nucleotides read TGCGCCAGCAGCGCCGGGTGGGATAATGAAAAACTGTTTTTT. Amino acid sequence: CASSAGWDNEKLFF. The full variable domain, its missing parts supplied by reference TRBV5-1 and TRBJ1-4, is KAGVTQTPRYLIKTRGQQVTLSCSPISGHRSVSWYQQTPGQGLQFLFEYFSETQRNKGNFPGRFSGRQFSNSRSEMNVSTLELGDSALYLCASSAGWDNEKLFFGSGTQLSVL.

The chain links TRBV4-1 to TRBJ2-3; TRBD2 matches at 9 bases. Per germline, CDR1 MGHRA and CDR2 YSYEKL. The CDR3 length is 16 residues. V was clipped by 4 bases and J by 4 bases; unmatched bases: 9. Here the CDR3 reads CASSLPPAGGPDTQYF. In DNA, the CDR3 is TGCGCCAGCAGCCTACCCCCAGCGGGGGGACCAGATACGCAGTATTTT.

This clonotype turned up a few times. The chain uses TRBV6-5 and TRBJ2-7, with TRBD1 identical over 7 bases. The junction had 4 bases not matched to a gene; V was cut back by 2 bases and J by 3 bases. Germline V gene lookup returns CDR1 MNHEY and CDR2 SVGAGI. CDR3 length: 14 amino acids. For the CDR3, the DNA is TGTGCCAGCAGTTACGCCCACAGGGGCTACGAGCAGTACGTC. It encodes CASSYAHRGYEQYV.

This clonotype was seen only a few times. This chain connects TRBV6-2 or TRBV6-3 to TRBJ2-3; possibly TRBD1 for D (6 bases). The V gene lost 8 bases and the J gene lost 6 bases, with 15 bases spanning the gap. Germline lookup yields CDR1 MNHEY and CDR2 SVGEGT. The CDR3 sequence is 13 residues long. As DNA, the CDR3 is TGTGCCAGCTCCAGGGGAAAAAGGGATACGCAGTATTTT. This translates into CASSRGKRDTQYF.

This clonotype was recorded a few times. The rearrangement uses TRBV10-3 and TRBJ2-7; tentative D call: TRBD1 (5 bases). Germline CDR1 and CDR2: ENHRY and SYGVKD. V lost 6 bases, J lost 4 bases, and 13 bases lay in between. The CDR3 has 13 amino acids. Here the CDR3 reads CAISKSGPYEQYV. DNA of the CDR3: TGTGCCATCAGCAAATCAGGGCCGTACGAGCAGTACGTC.

This clonotype was counted at least ten times. The chain links TRBV5-1 to TRBJ2-1; tentatively, D is TRBD1 (6 bases). Trimming pared 0 bases from V and 10 bases from J, leaving 17 bases between. This CDR3 has 15 residues. Germline-derived CDR1 and CDR2 are SGHRS and YFSETQ. The CDR3: CASSLEGVQGQEQFF. The CDR3 DNA is TGCGCCAGCAGCTTGGAGGGGGTACAGGGCCAGGAGCAGTTCTTC. The full variable domain, in which reference TRBV5-1 and TRBJ2-1 provide the parts outside the CDR3, is KAGVTQTPRYLIKTRGQQVTLSCSPISGHRSVSWYQQTPGQGLQFLFEYFSETQRNKGNFPGRFSGRQFSNSRSEMNVSTLELGDSALYLCASSLEGVQGQEQFFGPGTRLTVL.

Only a few counts were recorded for this clonotype. This chain links TRBV28 with TRBJ2-1; 12 bases are a match to TRBD2. J lost 4 bases, V lost 4 bases, and 8 bases had no gene match. CDR3 size: 17 residues. Germline lookup yields CDR1 MDHEN and CDR2 SYDVKM. The CDR3 DNA follows: TGTGCCAGCAGTTGGATACTAGCGGGGGGAATATACAATGAGCAGTTCTTC. Translated: CASSWILAGGIYNEQFF.

In this sample, this clonotype turned up a few times. V usage is TRBV5-6 and J usage is TRBJ2-3, with 8 bases fitting TRBD2. CDR3 size: 11 residues. The germline CDR1 and CDR2 sequences are SGHDT and YYEEEE. V lost 7 bases to trimming and J lost 6 bases; unmatched junction nucleotides: 1. For the CDR3, the DNA is TGTGCCAGCGCTAGCGGGGATACGCAGTATTTT. Its protein is CASASGDTQYF.

The V gene is TRBV11-2, the J gene TRBJ2-1; no clear D gene. V lost 4 bases and J lost 9, with 13 bases in between. The germline CDR1 and CDR2 sequences are SGHAT and FQNNGV. The CDR3 has 13 residues. The CDR3 protein is CASSYAPISEQFF. CDR3 nucleotides: TGTGCCAGCAGCTACGCCCCTATCTCTGAGCAGTTCTTC.

This clonotype has just a few counts. The chain joins TRBV4-1 to TRBJ2-7; tentatively, D is TRBD1 (6 bases). Germline CDR1 is MGHRA and CDR2 is YSYEKL. Between the trimmed V and J ends, which lost 1 base and 2 bases, there was a span of 36 bases. The CDR3 has 23 amino acids. CDR3 in DNA: TGCGCCAGCAGCCAAGTTGGGTCCCTAGGTGACCCAAGTAAACAGGGAAGGCCCTACGAGCAGTACTTC. As protein: CASSQVGSLGDPSKQGRPYEQYF.

This clonotype was counted between two and nine times. This chain uses TRBV2 with TRBJ2-2; 9 nucleotides align to TRBD1. The germline CDR1 and CDR2 sequences are SNHLY and FYNNEI. The V and J ends lost 7 bases and 7 bases, in that order; junction bases with no gene match: 13. This CDR3 region has 16 residues. The CDR3 bases are TGTGCCAGCACAATGATCCGGGACAGGGAAGGCGGGGAGCTGTTTTTT. Amino acids: CASTMIRDREGGELFF.

This clonotype has more than one count but fewer than ten. The chain links TRBV3-1 to TRBJ2-1, with 9 nucleotides matching TRBD2. Germline assignment: CDR1 LGHDT and CDR2 YNNKEL (reference sequence). Germline trimming cut 3 bases from V and 9 bases from J; bases unmatched to any gene: 6. There are 14 residues in the CDR3. CDR3 sequence (DNA): TGTGCCAGCAGCCAGCGGGGGGGCCATGTTGAGCAGTTCTTC. This encodes CASSQRGGHVEQFF.

The chain joins TRBV5-1 to TRBJ1-4; 7 bases match TRBD1. In germline, CDR1 is SGHRS, CDR2 YFSETQ. The CDR3 runs to 17 residues. J lost 7 bases, V lost 4 bases, and 16 bases had no gene match. CDR3 sequence reads: CASSPQGRGGAGEKLFF. Here the CDR3 DNA reads TGCGCCAGCAGCCCCCAGGGACGAGGGGGCGCGGGTGAAAAACTGTTTTTT. Based on the CDR3 plus reference TRBV5-1 and TRBJ1-4, the full variable domain is KAGVTQTPRYLIKTRGQQVTLSCSPISGHRSVSWYQQTPGQGLQFLFEYFSETQRNKGNFPGRFSGRQFSNSRSEMNVSTLELGDSALYLCASSPQGRGGAGEKLFFGSGTQLSVL.

This rearrangement joins TRBV12-3 or TRBV12-4 to TRBJ2-5; 9 positions match TRBD2. The V and J ends lost 7 bases and 2 bases, in that order; junction bases with no gene match: 5. There are 14 residues in the CDR3. In nucleotides, the CDR3 is TGTGCCAGCAATATAGCGGGAGTGCAAGAGACCCAGTACTTC. As protein: CASNIAGVQETQYF.

The sample holds many counts of this clonotype. V gene TRBV2 combines with J gene TRBJ2-7; TRBD1 might be the D (5 bases). The CDR3 extends over 16 amino acids. V dropped 0 bases and J dropped 0 bases, with 12 bases sitting between them. Germline CDR1 SNHLY, CDR2 FYNNEI. For the CDR3, the DNA is TGTGCCAGCAGTGAAGCCCGGACATACTTCTCCTACGAGCAGTACGTC. Protein: CASSEARTYFSYEQYV.

The chain is built from TRBV7-2 and TRBJ2-7; perhaps TRBD1 as D (6 bases). Germline CDR1 SGHTA, CDR2 FQGNSA. The CDR3 is 14 amino acids. V shed 3 bases and J shed 2 bases, with 11 bases lying between them. The CDR3 region has the DNA TGTGCCAGCAGCTTGATTACAGGGACCTACGAGCAGTACTTC. Protein sequence: CASSLITGTYEQYF.

This clonotype was detected ten times or more. This chain connects TRBV20-1 to TRBJ1-1; the match to TRBD1 covers 8 bases. Germline loops: CDR1 DFQATT, CDR2 SNEGSKA (reference sequence). The CDR3 has 13 residues. Losses at the gene ends were 5 bases for V and 4 bases for J; bases not matched to a gene: 6. In nucleotides, the CDR3 is TGCAGTGCTGAGACAGGGGAGCGCACTGAAGCTTTCTTT. Translating it yields CSAETGERTEAFF.

This clonotype was found a few times. The V and J genes are TRBV5-1 and TRBJ2-3; D gene uncertain. Trimming took off 0 bases at V and 0 bases at J, with 11 bases between the two ends. The germline V gene has CDR1 SGHRS and CDR2 YFSETQ. This CDR3 has 16 residues. The CDR3 nucleotides read TGCGCCAGCAGCTTGGGGGAATTGGCCAGCACAGATACGCAGTATTTT. Its protein product is CASSLGELASTDTQYF.